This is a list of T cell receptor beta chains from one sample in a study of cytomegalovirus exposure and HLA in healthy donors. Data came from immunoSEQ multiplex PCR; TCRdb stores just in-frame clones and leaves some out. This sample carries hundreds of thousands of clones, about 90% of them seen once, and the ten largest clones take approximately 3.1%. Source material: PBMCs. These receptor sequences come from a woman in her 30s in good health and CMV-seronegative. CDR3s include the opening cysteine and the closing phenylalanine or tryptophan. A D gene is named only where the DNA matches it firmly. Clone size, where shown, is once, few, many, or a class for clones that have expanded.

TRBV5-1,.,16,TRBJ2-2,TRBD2,CASSALAGLDTGELFF,TGCGCCAGCAGCGCACTAGCGGGACTTGACACCGGGGAGCTGTTTTTT
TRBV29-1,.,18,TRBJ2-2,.,CSVTGQASTSPNTGELFF,TGCAGCGTTACAGGACAGGCGTCGACTAGCCCGAACACCGGAGAGCTGTTTTTT
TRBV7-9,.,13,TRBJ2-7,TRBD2,CASSRGGRDEQYF,TGTGCCAGCAGTAGGGGCGGGAGAGACGAGCAGTACTTC
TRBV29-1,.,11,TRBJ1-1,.,CSVEVGAEAFF,TGCAGCGTTGAAGTGGGGGCTGAAGCTTTCTTT
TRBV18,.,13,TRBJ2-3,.,CASSPGTLDTQYF,TGTGCCAGCTCACCCGGGACTTTAGATACGCAGTATTTT
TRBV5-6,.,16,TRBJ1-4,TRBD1,CASSFGTGENNEKLFF,TGTGCCAGCAGCTTTGGGACAGGGGAAAATAATGAAAAACTGTTTTTT
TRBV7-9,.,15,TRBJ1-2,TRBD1,CASSPRDRGPYGYTF,TGTGCCAGCAGCCCTCGGGACAGGGGCCCCTATGGCTACACCTTC
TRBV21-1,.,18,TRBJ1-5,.,CASSTKVPTGNVNQPQHF,TGTGCCAGCAGCACAAAGGTTCCCACCGGGAACGTCAATCAGCCCCAGCATTTT
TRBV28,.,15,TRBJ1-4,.,CASSSATPTNEKLFF,TGTGCCAGCAGTTCCGCGACACCCACTAATGAAAAACTGTTTTTT
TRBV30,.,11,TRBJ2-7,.,CAWRLGYEQYF,TGTGCCTGGAGACTAGGGTACGAGCAGTACTTC
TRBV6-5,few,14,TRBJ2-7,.,CASSYSQGGYEQYF,TGTGCCAGCAGTTACTCTCAGGGGGGCTACGAGCAGTACTTC
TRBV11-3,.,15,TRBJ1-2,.,CASSPLEATVYGYTF,TGTGCCAGCAGTCCCTTGGAGGCCACCGTCTATGGCTACACCTTC
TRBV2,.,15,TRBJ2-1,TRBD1,CASTEPGQGRNEQFF,TGTGCCAGCACCGAACCGGGACAGGGCAGGAATGAGCAGTTCTTC
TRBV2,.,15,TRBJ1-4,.,CASRGVGANNEKLFF,TGTGCCAGCAGGGGAGTGGGGGCGAATAATGAAAAACTGTTTTTT
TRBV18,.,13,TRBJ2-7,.,CASSPTPGYEQYF,TGTGCCAGCTCACCAACCCCGGGATACGAGCAGTACTTC
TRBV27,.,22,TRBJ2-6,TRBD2,CASSSPTDRRTSISSGANVLTF,TGTGCCAGCAGTTCCCCCACGGACAGAAGGACTAGCATAAGCTCTGGGGCCAACGTCCTGACTTTC
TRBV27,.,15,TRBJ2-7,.,CASSVAGVSSYEQYF,TGTGCCAGCAGCGTAGCCGGGGTTAGCTCCTACGAGCAGTACTTC
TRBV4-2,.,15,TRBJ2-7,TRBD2,CASSQSTSGIYEQYF,TGTGCCAGCAGCCAATCGACTAGCGGGATTTACGAGCAGTACTTC
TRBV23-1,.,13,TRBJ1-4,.,CARPGHLSEKLFF,TGCGCCAGGCCGGGACATCTTAGTGAAAAACTGTTTTTT
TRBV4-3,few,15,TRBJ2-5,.,CASSQGPGERETQYF,TGCGCCAGCAGCCAAGGGCCAGGGGAGAGGGAGACCCAGTACTTC
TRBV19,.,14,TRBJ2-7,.,CASSIRAGAYEQYF,TGTGCCAGTAGTATTCGGGCAGGGGCCTACGAGCAGTACTTC
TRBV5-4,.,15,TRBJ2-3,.,CASSFGGGMADTQYF,TGTGCCAGCAGCTTTGGAGGCGGGATGGCAGATACGCAGTATTTT